A single sample is the source of the 20 T cell receptor beta chains below, sequenced in a study of shared clonotypes between healthy human individuals. Only in-frame clones appear in the TCRdb table, and some are missing; sequencing was by immunoSEQ multiplex PCR. The data contain over 2 million clones, 95% of them seen just once; the ten biggest clones take up around 0.13%. Sequences were obtained from naive CD4+ T cells sorted from blood. The subset: CD45RA+ positively selected. These receptors were collected from a young man in good health.

This clone was counted once. The chain links TRBV6-4 to TRBJ1-5; 7 nucleotides line up with TRBD1. Germline CDR1 is MRHNA and CDR2 is SNTAGT. This CDR3 comprises 14 residues. V lost 8 bases and J lost 4; bases outside the gene matches: 8. CDR3 sequence (DNA): TGTGCCAGCGTAGAGGGGGCGATGAATCAGCCCCAGCATTTT. It yields the protein CASVEGAMNQPQHF.

The genes are TRBV19 and TRBJ1-3, with D maybe TRBD1 (6 bases). CDR1 and CDR2 from the germline V gene are LNHDA and SQIVND (reference sequence). This CDR3 is 14 amino acids long. V gave up 11 bases and J gave up 3 bases, with 17 bases separating them. The CDR3 nucleotides are TGTGCCTGCAGTATAGGGGGATTTGGAAACACCATATATTTT. Amino acids: CACSIGGFGNTIYF.

The V and J genes are TRBV6-4 and TRBJ1-2; tentatively, D is TRBD1 (5 bases). This CDR3 is 13 amino acids long. Germline-derived CDR1 and CDR2 are MRHNA and SNTAGT. V dropped 8 bases and J dropped 5 bases, with 15 bases sitting between them. The chain's CDR3 is CASSRERGYGYTF. The CDR3, as DNA: TGTGCCAGCTCCAGGGAACGGGGGTATGGCTACACCTTC.

The chain recombines TRBV5-4 with TRBJ2-7; TRBD2 agrees at 9 bases. The germline CDR1 and CDR2 sequences are SGHNT and YYREEE (reference sequence). CDR3 length equals 14 residues. V was clipped by 3 bases and J by 7 bases; unmatched bases: 8. Here the CDR3 DNA reads TGTGCCAGCAGCTCGTTAGCGGGAGAGGAAGAGCAGTACTTC. This gives the protein CASSSLAGEEEQYF.

This clone has just one count. The rearrangement links TRBV11-2 to TRBJ2-7; D not resolved. Germline lookup yields CDR1 SGHAT and CDR2 FQNNGV. The CDR3 has 19 amino acids. Trimming pared 0 bases from V and 6 bases from J, leaving 27 bases between. The CDR3: CASSLEGFLIGRGVGEQYF. The CDR3 region has the DNA TGTGCCAGCAGCTTAGAAGGGTTCTTAATAGGGCGTGGGGTAGGCGAGCAGTACTTC.

The CDR3 sequence: CASSVGRGAYEQYF. The CDR3 region has the DNA TGTGCCAGCAGCGTGGGAAGGGGGGCCTACGAGCAGTACTTC. This chain joins TRBV11-2 and TRBJ2-7, with D perhaps assigned TRBD1 or TRBD2 (6 bases each). V was cut by 5 bases and J by 2 bases, with 13 bases left in between. Germline assignment: CDR1 SGHAT and CDR2 FQNNGV. This CDR3 comprises 14 residues. Complete variable domain (other parts from reference TRBV11-2 and TRBJ2-7): EAGVAQSPRYKIIEKRQSVAFWCNPISGHATLYWYQQILGQGPKLLIQFQNNGVVDDSQLPKDRFSAERLKGVDSTLKIQPAKLEDSAVYLCASSVGRGAYEQYFGPGTRLTVT.

The genes are TRBV7-8 and TRBJ1-4; 9 bases map to TRBD1. V gave up 5 bases and J gave up 0 bases; unmatched junction bases: 10. The germline CDR1 and CDR2 sequences are SGHVS and FQNEAQ. The CDR3 spans 18 residues. CDR3 bases: TGTGCCAGCAGCCGGGGGGACAGGGTTCTTGCAACTAATGAAAAACTGTTTTTT. This sequence encodes CASSRGDRVLATNEKLFF.

This sequence joins TRBV28 and TRBJ2-1; no clear D gene. The germline V and J ends were trimmed by 5 bases and 9 bases, with 14 bases remaining between them. The CDR3 is 13 amino acids. Germline V CDR1 and CDR2: MDHEN, SYDVKM. The CDR3: CASSPPAAGEQFF. The CDR3 DNA sequence: TGTGCCAGCAGTCCCCCAGCCGCTGGTGAGCAGTTCTTC.

The chain uses TRBV10-3 and TRBJ2-1; 8 bases are shared with TRBD1. There are 15 residues in the CDR3. Germline CDR1 reads ENHRY; CDR2 reads SYGVKD. The V and J ends lost 2 bases and 2 bases, in that order; junction bases with no gene match: 2. The CDR3 loop reads CAISERDRTYNEQFF. The CDR3 coding sequence is TGTGCCATCAGTGAGAGGGACAGGACCTACAATGAGCAGTTCTTC.

The J gene is TRBJ2-5, the V gene TRBV7-2; D unresolved. Germline CDR1 reads SGHTA; CDR2 reads FQGNSA. The CDR3 loop spans 15 amino acids. Trimming left V 5 bases short and J 0 bases short, with 13 bases between. The CDR3 bases are TGTGCCAGCAGCCCAGTTGTCCGGGACCAAGAGACCCAGTACTTC. Encoded protein: CASSPVVRDQETQYF.

A single count supports this clone. This chain uses TRBV9 with TRBJ1-4, with D perhaps TRBD1 (5 bases). The CDR3 length is 15 residues. Per germline, CDR1 SGDLS and CDR2 YYNGEE. Trimming took 1 base from V and 2 from J, leaving 9 bases between them. The CDR3 coding sequence is TGTGCCAGCAGCGTACGAGACAGCACTAATGAAAAACTGTTTTTT. Encoded protein: CASSVRDSTNEKLFF.

V and J are TRBV2 and TRBJ2-1; 8 nucleotides match TRBD2. Unmatched junction bases numbered 6, after V lost 6 bases and J lost 2 bases. Germline loops: CDR1 SNHLY, CDR2 FYNNEI. The CDR3 is 15 residues long. The DNA for the CDR3 is TGTGCCAGCAGCCCCGGGACTAGTACCTACAATGAGCAGTTCTTC. As protein: CASSPGTSTYNEQFF.

The rearrangement uses TRBV9 and TRBJ2-3; D is perhaps TRBD1 (6 bases). CDR3 length: 14 residues. CDR1 SGDLS and CDR2 YYNGEE come from the germline V gene. The V gene lost 6 bases and the J gene lost 0 bases, with 11 bases spanning the gap. CDR3 bases: TGTGCCAGCACCCGCACAGGGAGCACAGATACGCAGTATTTT. It encodes CASTRTGSTDTQYF.

The V call is TRBV13, the J call TRBJ2-7; D might be TRBD1 or TRBD2, each matching 5 bases. The CDR3 spans 11 residues. From germline, CDR1 is PRHDT and CDR2 FYEKMQ (reference sequence). CDR3 in DNA: TGTGAATGGGCTGGGGGTTACGAGCAGTACTTC. It is translated as CEWAGGYEQYF.

The chain recombines TRBV19 with TRBJ1-6; TRBD1 might be the D (6 bases). From germline, CDR1 is LNHDA and CDR2 SQIVND (reference sequence). Trimming took off 5 bases at V and 7 bases at J, with 15 bases between the two ends. This CDR3 has 15 amino acids. The CDR3 DNA reads TGTGCCAGTAGTCCAGGACAGTTCTGGAATTCACCCCTCCACTTT. This gives the protein CASSPGQFWNSPLHF.

For this clone: Other nucleotide sequences in the sample specify the same CDR3. The gene calls are TRBV10-3 and TRBJ2-1; D unresolved. With 2 bases removed from V and 6 bases from J, the gap between germline ends came to 2 bases. CDR1 ENHRY and CDR2 SYGVKD come from the germline V gene. This CDR3 comprises 11 residues. CDR3 region: CAISESNEQFF. DNA of the CDR3: TGTGCCATCAGTGAGAGCAATGAGCAGTTCTTC.

The V call is TRBV7-9, the J call TRBJ2-1, with D perhaps matching TRBD1 or TRBD2 (6 bases each). The CDR3 consists of 14 residues. The germline gives CDR1 SEHNR, CDR2 FQNEAQ (reference sequence). V lost 2 bases to trimming and J lost 7 bases, with 12 bases between them. The CDR3 spells CASSLRGAMNEQFF. DNA of the CDR3: TGTGCCAGCAGCTTAAGGGGGGCCATGAATGAGCAGTTCTTC.

This chain connects TRBV7-2 to TRBJ2-3; D is possibly TRBD1 (5 bases). Germline V gene lookup returns CDR1 SGHTA and CDR2 FQGNSA. The V end was cut by 8 bases, the J end by 2 bases, with 14 bases between. CDR3 length equals 14 residues. CDR3 DNA sequence: TGTGCCAGCGGCACCAGGGCCTTCACAGATACGCAGTATTTT. Translating gives CASGTRAFTDTQYF.

The rearrangement joins TRBV9 to TRBJ2-7; 11 bases are a match to TRBD2. Germline V lookup: CDR1 SGDLS, CDR2 YYNGEE. Unmatched junction bases numbered 5, after V lost 3 bases and J lost 0 bases. The CDR3 sequence is 16 residues long. In nucleotides, the CDR3 is TGTGCCAGCAGCGCGAGTAGCGGGGGGGCCTCCTACGAGCAGTACTTC. Translation gives CASSASSGGASYEQYF.

The CDR3 here is CASSYLAVGELFF. DNA for the CDR3: TGTGCCAGCAGTTACTTGGCGGTCGGGGAGCTGTTTTTT. The chain links TRBV6-6 to TRBJ2-2; D is uncertain. CDR3 length: 13 residues. The V gene lost 1 base and the J gene lost 7 bases, with 7 bases spanning the gap. Germline assignment: CDR1 MNHNY and CDR2 SVGAGI (reference sequence).